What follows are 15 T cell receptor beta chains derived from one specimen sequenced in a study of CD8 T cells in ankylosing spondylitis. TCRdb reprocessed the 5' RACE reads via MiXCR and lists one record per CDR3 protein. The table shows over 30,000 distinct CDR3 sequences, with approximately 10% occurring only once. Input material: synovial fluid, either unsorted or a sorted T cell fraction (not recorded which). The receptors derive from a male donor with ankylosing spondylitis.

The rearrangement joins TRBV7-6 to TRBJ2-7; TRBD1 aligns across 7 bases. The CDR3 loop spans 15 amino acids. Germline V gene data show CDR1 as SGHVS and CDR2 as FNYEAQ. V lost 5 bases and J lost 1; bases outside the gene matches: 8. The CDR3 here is CASSVGTVGSYEQYF. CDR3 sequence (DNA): TGTGCCAGCAGCGTCGGGACAGTAGGATCCTACGAGCAGTACTTC.

The CDR3 DNA follows: TGCAGTGCTAGAGTCCCCCCGGGGGGGCGGGAGCTCTCCTACGAGCAGTACTTC. It is translated as CSARVPPGGRELSYEQYF. The chain recombines TRBV20-1 with TRBJ2-7, with TRBD2 matching 8 bases. The V and J ends lost 1 base and 0 bases, in that order; junction bases with no gene match: 14. This CDR3 region has 18 residues. CDR1 is DFQATT, CDR2 SNEGSKA, per germline (reference sequence).

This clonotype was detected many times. For the CDR3, the DNA is TGTGCCAGCAGCTTAGGATCCAACCACGAGCAGTACTTC. Its protein is CASSLGSNHEQYF. The chain employs TRBV7-2 and TRBJ2-7; D is unclear. The V gene's germline CDR1 is SGHTA and CDR2 FQGNSA. V gave up 1 base and J gave up 5 bases, with 9 bases separating them. This CDR3 comprises 13 residues.

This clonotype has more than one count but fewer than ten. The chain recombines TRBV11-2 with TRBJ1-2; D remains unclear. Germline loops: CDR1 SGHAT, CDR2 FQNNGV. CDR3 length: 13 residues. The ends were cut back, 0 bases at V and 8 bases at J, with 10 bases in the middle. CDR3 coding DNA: TGTGCCAGCAGCTTAGAATTATCTACAGGCTACACCTTC. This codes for CASSLELSTGYTF.

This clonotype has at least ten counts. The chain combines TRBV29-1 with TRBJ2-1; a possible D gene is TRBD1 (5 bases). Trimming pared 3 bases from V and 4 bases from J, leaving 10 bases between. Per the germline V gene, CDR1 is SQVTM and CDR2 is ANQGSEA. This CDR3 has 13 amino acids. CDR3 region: CSVDVRTYNEQFF. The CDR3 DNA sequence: TGCAGCGTTGACGTCCGGACATACAATGAGCAGTTCTTC.

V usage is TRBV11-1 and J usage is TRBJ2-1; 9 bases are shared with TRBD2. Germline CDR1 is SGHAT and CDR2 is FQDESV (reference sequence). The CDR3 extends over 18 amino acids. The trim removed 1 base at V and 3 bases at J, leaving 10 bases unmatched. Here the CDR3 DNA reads TGTGCCAGCAGCTTAGTAGCGGGAGCCCTCCCTCGCTACAATGAGCAGTTCTTC. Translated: CASSLVAGALPRYNEQFF.

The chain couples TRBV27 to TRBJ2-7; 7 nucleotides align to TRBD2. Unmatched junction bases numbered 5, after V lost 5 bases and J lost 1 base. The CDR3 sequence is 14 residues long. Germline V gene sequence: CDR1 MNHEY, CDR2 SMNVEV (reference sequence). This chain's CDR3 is CASSPRTSSYEQYF. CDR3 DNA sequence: TGTGCCAGCAGTCCCCGGACTAGTTCCTACGAGCAGTACTTC.

The CDR3 here is CASSFEDSSGNTIYF. In nucleotides, the CDR3 is TGCGCCAGCAGCTTCGAGGATAGCTCTGGAAACACCATATATTTT. This sequence joins TRBV5-1 and TRBJ1-3; no definite D call. The length of the CDR3 is 15 residues. The V gene lost 2 bases and the J gene lost 0 bases, with 9 bases spanning the gap. The germline V gene has CDR1 SGHRS and CDR2 YFSETQ.

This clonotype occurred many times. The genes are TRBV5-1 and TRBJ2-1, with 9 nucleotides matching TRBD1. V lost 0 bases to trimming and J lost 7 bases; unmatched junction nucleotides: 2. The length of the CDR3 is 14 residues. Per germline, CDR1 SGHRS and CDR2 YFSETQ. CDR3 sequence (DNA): TGCGCCAGCAGCTTGGGGACAGGGGTAAATGAGCAGTTCTTC. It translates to CASSLGTGVNEQFF. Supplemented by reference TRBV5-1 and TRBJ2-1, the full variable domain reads KAGVTQTPRYLIKTRGQQVTLSCSPISGHRSVSWYQQTPGQGLQFLFEYFSETQRNKGNFPGRFSGRQFSNSRSEMNVSTLELGDSALYLCASSLGTGVNEQFFGPGTRLTVL.

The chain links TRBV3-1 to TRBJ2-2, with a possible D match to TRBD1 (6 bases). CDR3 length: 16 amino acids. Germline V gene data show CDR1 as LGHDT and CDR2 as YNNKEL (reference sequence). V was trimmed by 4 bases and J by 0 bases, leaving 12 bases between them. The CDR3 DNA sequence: TGTGCCAGCAGCCCCATGGACAGAGCGAACACCGGGGAGCTGTTTTTT. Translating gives CASSPMDRANTGELFF.

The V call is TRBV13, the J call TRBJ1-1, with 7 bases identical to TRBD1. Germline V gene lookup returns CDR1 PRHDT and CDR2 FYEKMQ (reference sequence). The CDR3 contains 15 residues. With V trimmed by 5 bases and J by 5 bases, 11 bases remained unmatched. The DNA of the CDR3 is TGTGCCAGCAGCGGATTACAGGGGTGGCAAACTGAAGCTTTCTTT. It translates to CASSGLQGWQTEAFF.

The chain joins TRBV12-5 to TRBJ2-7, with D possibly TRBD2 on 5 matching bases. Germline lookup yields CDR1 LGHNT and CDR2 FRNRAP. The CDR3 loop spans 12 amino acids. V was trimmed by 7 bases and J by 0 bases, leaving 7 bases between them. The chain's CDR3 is CASVGNSYEQYF. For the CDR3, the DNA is TGTGCTAGTGTCGGGAACTCCTACGAGCAGTACTTC.

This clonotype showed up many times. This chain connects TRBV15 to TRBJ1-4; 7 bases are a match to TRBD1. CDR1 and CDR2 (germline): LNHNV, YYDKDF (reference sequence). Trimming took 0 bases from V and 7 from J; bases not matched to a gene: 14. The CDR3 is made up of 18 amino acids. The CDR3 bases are TGTGCCACCAGCAGAGATGAGGGGGCGCCTATAGAGATTGAAAAACTGTTTTTT. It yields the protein CATSRDEGAPIEIEKLFF.

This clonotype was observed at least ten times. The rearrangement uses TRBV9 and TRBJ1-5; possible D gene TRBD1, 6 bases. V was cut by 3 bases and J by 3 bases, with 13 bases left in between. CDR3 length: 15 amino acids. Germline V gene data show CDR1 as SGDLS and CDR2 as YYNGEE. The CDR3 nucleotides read TGTGCCAGCAGCGAGGGGGGACAAATCAATCAGCCCCAGCATTTT. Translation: CASSEGGQINQPQHF.

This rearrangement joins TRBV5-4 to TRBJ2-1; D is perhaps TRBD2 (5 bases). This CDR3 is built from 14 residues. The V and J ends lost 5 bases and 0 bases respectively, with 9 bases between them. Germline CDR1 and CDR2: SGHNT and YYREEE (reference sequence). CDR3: CASSTSSSYNEQFF. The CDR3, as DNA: TGTGCCAGCAGTACTAGTAGCTCCTACAATGAGCAGTTCTTC.